Listed below are T cell receptor beta chains from one sample, sequenced in a study of T cells in Graves' hyperthyroidism and ophthalmopathy. MiXCR, applied by TCRdb to the multiplex PCR reads, yields one record per CDR3 protein. The table shows under 400,000 distinct CDR3 sequences, with 18% occurring only once. Sample: blood. These receptors were collected from a woman in her forties or fifties with Graves' hyperthyroidism. Both conserved end residues are part of each CDR3. A D gene is named only where the DNA matches it firmly. Clone sizes are given selectively: once, few, many, or a class where the clone is expanded.

>TRBV7-9|NA|NA|TRBJ1-2
TGTGCCAGCGCTCACGGTGGCTATGGCTACACCTTC
CASAHGGYGYTF
>TRBV20-1|NA|NA|TRBJ2-3
TGCAGTGCTATTTGGGCCACAGATACGCAGTATTTT
CSAIWATDTQYF
>TRBV7-8|TRBD1|once|TRBJ1-3
TGTGCCAGCAGCTTTGCGACAGGGGAAAACACCATATATTTT
CASSFATGENTIYF
>TRBV12-3/TRBV12-4|NA|NA|TRBJ2-6
TGTGCCAGCAGTATCGCCCGGGGGGCCAACGTCCTGACTTTC
CASSIARGANVLTF
>TRBV2|NA|many|TRBJ2-7
TGTGCCAGCAGTGAGGGACCCTACGAGCAGTACTTC
CASSEGPYEQYF
>TRBV28|NA|NA|TRBJ2-7
TGTGCCAGCAGTGATCCTTCAGGGGACTCCTACGAGCAGTACTTC
CASSDPSGDSYEQYF
>TRBV30|TRBD2|many|TRBJ2-3
TGTGCCTGGAGTGCCGGACTAGCGGGCAGCACAGATACGCAGTATTTT
CAWSAGLAGSTDTQYF
>TRBV7-6|NA|NA|TRBJ1-3
TGTGCCAGCAGCCAAGAAGGAGGACCTGGAAACACCATATATTTT
CASSQEGGPGNTIYF
>TRBV30|NA|many|TRBJ1-1
TGTGCCTGGAGTGTACAGGAGGACACTGAAGCTTTCTTT
CAWSVQEDTEAFF
>TRBV4-1|TRBD2|few|TRBJ2-3
TGCGCCAGCAGCCAAGATTTCCCTAGCGGGATCACAGATACGCAGTATTTT
CASSQDFPSGITDTQYF
>TRBV11-2|NA|many|TRBJ1-1
TGTGCCAGCAGCCCACGGAGGAACACTGAAGCTTTCTTT
CASSPRRNTEAFF
>TRBV3-1|NA|NA|TRBJ2-2
TGTGCCAGCAGCCTCGAAGACGACTCGCGGGAGCTGTTTTTT
CASSLEDDSRELFF
>TRBV7-2|NA|NA|TRBJ2-5
TGTGCCAGCAGCTTGCAGCCCTCCCTCCAAGAGACCCAGTACTTC
CASSLQPSLQETQYF
>TRBV7-8|TRBD2|NA|TRBJ2-3
TGTGCCAGCAGCTTAGTGGGAGCGGGGAATACGCAGTATTTT
CASSLVGAGNTQYF
>TRBV9|NA|many|TRBJ2-2
TGTGCCAGCAGCGCTGGGGGAGCAAACACCGGGGAGCTGTTTTTT
CASSAGGANTGELFF
>TRBV7-6|NA|few|TRBJ1-1
TGTGCCAGCAGCTCCGACGAGGGTCACGCTTTCTTT
CASSSDEGHAFF
>TRBV15|TRBD1|many|TRBJ1-1
TGTGCCACCAACGGGGGGGGACAGGGGTCGACTGAAGCTTTCTTT
CATNGGGQGSTEAFF
>TRBV20-1|TRBD2|few|TRBJ2-7
TGCAGTGCTGTACTAGCGGGAGGTATGAACGAGCAGTACTTC
CSAVLAGGMNEQYF
>TRBV5-1|NA|many|TRBJ2-7
TGCGCCAGCAACCCCGGTGGCGGGGGCACCTACGAGCAGTACTTC
CASNPGGGGTYEQYF
>TRBV7-8|TRBD2|NA|TRBJ2-7
TGTGCCAGCAGCTTTCCCCTAGCGGGAGGGCCCTACGAGCAGTACTTC
CASSFPLAGGPYEQYF
>TRBV2|NA|NA|TRBJ1-3
TGTGCCAGCAGAGGACACCTACTAAACTCTGGAAACACCATATATTTT
CASRGHLLNSGNTIYF
>TRBV3-1|NA|many|TRBJ2-1
TGTGCCAGCAGCCAAGATGGGGAGTCCAATGAGCAGTTCTTC
CASSQDGESNEQFF
>TRBV10-3|NA|many|TRBJ1-1
TGTGCCATCAGCGCGGAACGAGACGGTGAAGCTTTCTTT
CAISAERDGEAFF
>TRBV5-6|NA|NA|TRBJ2-1
TGTGCCAGCAGCTTGGCCGGGGTTGTCGAGCAGTTCTTC
CASSLAGVVEQFF
>TRBV7-2|NA|many|TRBJ2-3
TGTGCCAGCAGCCTAGGGACTAGCACAGATACGCAGTATTTT
CASSLGTSTDTQYF
>TRBV5-1|NA|many|TRBJ1-5
TGCGCCAGCCCGCCCCGTCCCTTAAATCAGCCCCAGCATTTT
CASPPRPLNQPQHF
>TRBV3-1|NA|many|TRBJ1-2
TGTGCCAGCAGGCAGGGAGGGAACTATGGCTACACCTTC
CASRQGGNYGYTF
>TRBV20-1|NA|few|TRBJ1-1
TGCAGTGCTAGAGTTCCGCTCACTGAAGCTTTCTTT
CSARVPLTEAFF
>TRBV12-3/TRBV12-4|NA|many|TRBJ1-1
TGTGCCAGCAGCCATCCCGGACACCAGAACACTGAAGCTTTCTTT
CASSHPGHQNTEAFF
>TRBV7-6|NA|few|TRBJ2-1
TGTGCCAGCAGCGATAAAGGTCATGAGCAGTTCTTC
CASSDKGHEQFF
>TRBV3-1|NA|NA|TRBJ1-1
TGTGCCAGCAGCCAATCCAACACTGAAGCTTTCTTT
CASSQSNTEAFF
>TRBV6-1|NA|few|TRBJ1-3
TGTGCCAGCAGTGAAGCGCCAGGGCTGGACACCATATATTTT
CASSEAPGLDTIYF
>TRBV16|NA|NA|TRBJ1-1
TGTGCCAGCAGCCGGCAGAGCTCGAACACTGAAGCTTTCTTT
CASSRQSSNTEAFF
>TRBV7-2|NA|many|TRBJ2-5
TGTGCCAGCAGCTTAGACAGATTACAAGAGACCCAGTACTTC
CASSLDRLQETQYF
>TRBV7-8|TRBD2|many|TRBJ2-1
TGTGCCAGCAGCTCCCTAGCGGGAGGGCCAGAGGGTGAGCAGTTCTTC
CASSSLAGGPEGEQFF
>TRBV6-2/TRBV6-3|NA|NA|TRBJ1-5
TGTGCCAGCAGTCCCCGGGGTACGGGGGTCAATCAGCCCCAGCATTTT
CASSPRGTGVNQPQHF
>TRBV7-9|TRBD1|NA|TRBJ1-6
TGTGCCAGCGCCGGACAGGGCTATTCACCCCTCCACTTT
CASAGQGYSPLHF
>TRBV7-9|TRBD1|few|TRBJ2-2
TGTGCCAGCAGCTTAGATCCGGGACAGACGGCCGGGGAGCTGTTTTTT
CASSLDPGQTAGELFF
>TRBV13|TRBD1|many|TRBJ1-1
TGTGCCAGCAGCTTAGAGGGGGCAGGCGACGTGAACACTGAAGCTTTCTTT
CASSLEGAGDVNTEAFF
>TRBV18|NA|NA|TRBJ2-2
TGTGCCAGCTCACCTGCGGACGGGACCGGGGAGCTGTTTTTT
CASSPADGTGELFF
>TRBV3-1|TRBD2|many|TRBJ2-1
TGTGCCAGCAGCCGAAAGCTAGCGGCCCCTTACAATGAGCAGTTCTTC
CASSRKLAAPYNEQFF
>TRBV2|NA|many|TRBJ2-7
TGTGCCAGCAGTGGCCTCACAGTCGGCGGTCCCTACGAGCAGTACTTC
CASSGLTVGGPYEQYF
>TRBV13|NA|NA|TRBJ2-2
TGTGCCAGCAGCTTATGGGGGGGCGACACCGGGGAGCTGTTTTTT
CASSLWGGDTGELFF
>TRBV11-2|NA|many|TRBJ2-1
TGTGCCAGCAGCCAAGGATGGGCTAGCAGGAGGGATGAGCAGTTCTTC
CASSQGWASRRDEQFF
>TRBV5-1|TRBD2|NA|TRBJ2-1
TGCGCCAGCAGCTCGAGTCCCGGGACTAGCGGCTCCAATGAGCAGTTCTTC
CASSSSPGTSGSNEQFF
>TRBV30|TRBD2|many|TRBJ2-5
TGTGCCTGGAGCGCAGGGACTAGTTCAGAGACCCAGTACTTC
CAWSAGTSSETQYF
>TRBV20-1|NA|many|TRBJ2-5
TGCAGTGCTACGTCAGGAGGGTCAGAGACCCAGTACTTC
CSATSGGSETQYF
>TRBV7-2|NA|NA|TRBJ1-2
TGTGCCAGCACCGGGGCTTCCCCTGGCTACACCTTC
CASTGASPGYTF
>TRBV7-2|NA|many|TRBJ1-5
TGTGCCAGCAGCTTCACCAATGATCAGCCCCAGCATTTT
CASSFTNDQPQHF
>TRBV27|NA|once|TRBJ2-1
TGTGCCAGCAGTTTAAGCGGGCGGAGCTCCTACAATGAGCAGTTCTTC
CASSLSGRSSYNEQFF
>TRBV30|NA|NA|TRBJ2-3
TGTGCCTGGAGTCATGCGGGAAGAACAGATACGCAGTATTTT
CAWSHAGRTDTQYF